Listed here are 16 T cell receptor beta chains from one sample, sequenced in a study of blood T cell repertoires in COVID-19. The method was immunoSEQ multiplex PCR; TCRdb's version includes in-frame clones alone and lacks a portion of them. Of 90,000 to 120,000 clones listed, around 81% were seen once; the top ten hold about 3.8%. Sequences were obtained from peripheral blood. These receptors all stem from a woman in her 70s with acute or convalescent COVID-19.

This chain links TRBV6-1 with TRBJ2-2, with a tentative D call TRBD2 (5 bases). Per the germline V gene, CDR1 is MNHNS and CDR2 is SASEGT. The V end lost 0 bases, the J end lost 5 bases, and 13 bases lay between the germline ends. The CDR3 sequence is 16 residues long. The CDR3 nucleotides read TGTGCCAGCAGTGAAGCCCCGGACTCACTAACCGGGGAGCTGTTTTTT. As protein: CASSEAPDSLTGELFF.

This chain uses TRBV5-5 with TRBJ2-3, with D possibly matching TRBD1 (5 bases). V dropped 1 base and J dropped 1 base, with 7 bases sitting between them. This CDR3 is 14 amino acids long. Germline V lookup: CDR1 SGHKS, CDR2 YYEKEE (reference sequence). CDR3 bases: TGTGCCAGCAGCTTGCAGGGCGGCACAGATACGCAGTATTTT. Its protein product is CASSLQGGTDTQYF.

The CDR3 sequence is CASSLEWGENSPLHF. Here the CDR3 DNA reads TGTGCCAGCAGCTTAGAGTGGGGGGAGAATTCACCCCTCCACTTT. The J gene is TRBJ1-6, the V gene TRBV11-2, with D maybe TRBD1 (5 bases). The CDR3 runs to 15 residues. Germline CDR1 is SGHAT and CDR2 is FQNNGV. V lost 0 bases and J 7 bases, leaving 10 bases between the germline ends.

This clone was recorded a few times. The CDR3 loop is CASSETGDTGELFF. CDR3 bases: TGTGCCAGCAGCGAAACAGGGGACACCGGGGAGCTGTTTTTT. The chain joins TRBV6-4 to TRBJ2-2; 7 bases match TRBD1. V trimming: 6 bases; J trimming: 3 bases; junction bases outside the gene matches: 4. This CDR3 has 14 residues. Germline V gives CDR1 MRHNA, CDR2 SNTAGT.

This chain joins TRBV6-5 and TRBJ2-3, with TRBD1 matching over 7 bases. The CDR3 extends over 14 amino acids. CDR1 MNHEY and CDR2 SVGAGI come from the germline V gene. V trimming: 7 bases; J trimming: 4 bases; junction bases outside the gene matches: 8. The DNA for the CDR3 is TGTGCCAGCAATCGGGACAGTTGGGCAGATACGCAGTATTTT. Translation gives CASNRDSWADTQYF.

The chain combines TRBV11-3 with TRBJ2-1; the match to TRBD2 covers 9 bases. The CDR3 has 14 amino acids. Germline trimming cut 4 bases from V and 9 bases from J; bases unmatched to any gene: 7. Germline V gene sequence: CDR1 SGHNT, CDR2 YENEEA. Here the CDR3 DNA reads TGTGCCAGCAGCTCCCGGGAGCGGGGGGCTGAGCAGTTCTTC. Translated, it gives CASSSRERGAEQFF.

This clone has a handful of counts. V usage is TRBV27 and J usage is TRBJ1-1; D ambiguous. Between the trimmed V and J ends, which lost 4 bases and 4 bases, there was a span of 16 bases. Germline V gene data show CDR1 as MNHEY and CDR2 as SMNVEV (reference sequence). The length of the CDR3 is 15 residues. CDR3 sequence: CASSSVGIEGTEAFF. As DNA, the CDR3 is TGTGCCAGCAGTTCTGTAGGGATTGAGGGCACTGAAGCTTTCTTT.

This chain uses TRBV7-2 with TRBJ1-2; D not certain. V lost 5 bases and J 4 bases, leaving 5 bases between the germline ends. The CDR3 totals 11 residues. Germline CDR1 SGHTA, CDR2 FQGNSA. In DNA, the CDR3 is TGTGCCAGCAGCCGTTCCTATGGCTACACCTTC. This encodes CASSRSYGYTF.

This clone occurred a few times. The CDR3: CASRLPGTGGGGGYTF. The CDR3 bases are TGTGCCAGCAGACTCCCCGGGACAGGGGGAGGTGGTGGCTACACCTTC. The chain links TRBV28 to TRBJ1-2; TRBD1 matches 11 bases. V was pared by 6 bases and J by 7 bases, with 13 bases of the junction left unmatched. There are 16 residues in the CDR3. Germline V gives CDR1 MDHEN, CDR2 SYDVKM.

This clone showed up just a few times. The CDR3 loop reads CAISGEGRYGYTF. The DNA for the CDR3 is TGTGCCATCAGTGGAGAGGGTCGCTATGGCTACACCTTC. The rearrangement joins TRBV10-3 to TRBJ1-2; D is unclear. CDR1 is ENHRY, CDR2 SYGVKD, per germline. V lost 4 bases and J lost 4, with 10 bases in between. This CDR3 is built from 13 residues.

This rearrangement joins TRBV3-1 (or the pseudogene TRBV3-2) to TRBJ2-6, with D perhaps TRBD2 (5 bases). Trimming removed 2 bases at V and 0 bases at J, with 8 bases between. CDR1 LGHDT and CDR2 YNNKEL come from the germline V gene (reference sequence). The CDR3 runs to 16 residues. The CDR3 loop is CASSQRGNSGANVLTF. DNA of the CDR3: TGTGCCAGCAGCCAACGAGGGAACTCTGGGGCCAACGTCCTGACTTTC.

The V call is TRBV30, the J call TRBJ2-2, with D maybe TRBD1 (6 bases). The CDR3 is made up of 14 amino acids. Trimming pared 0 bases from V and 7 bases from J, leaving 12 bases between. Germline CDR1 and CDR2: GTSNPN and SVGIG (reference sequence). The CDR3 here is CAWSVLGGFGELFF. CDR3 sequence (DNA): TGTGCCTGGAGTGTACTAGGGGGTTTCGGGGAGCTGTTTTTT.

The CDR3 DNA reads TGCGCCAGCAACCCCGGGACATCGAGGAGCTATGGCTACACCTTC. Translation gives CASNPGTSRSYGYTF. The chain has TRBV4-1 and TRBJ1-2, with a weak D call TRBD1 (6 bases). The CDR3 contains 15 residues. The germline V and J ends were trimmed by 7 bases and 4 bases, with 19 bases remaining between them. Germline V gives CDR1 MGHRA, CDR2 YSYEKL.

The rearrangement joins TRBV2 to TRBJ2-2; TRBD2 matches 11 bases. The CDR3 runs 15 residues. The junction had 7 bases not matched to a gene; V was cut back by 8 bases and J by 5 bases. Germline CDR1 and CDR2: SNHLY and FYNNEI. The CDR3 here is CASGLAGGETGELFF. CDR3 sequence (DNA): TGTGCCAGCGGGTTAGCGGGAGGGGAAACCGGGGAGCTGTTTTTT.

V gene TRBV28 combines with J gene TRBJ2-7; TRBD2 might be the D (6 bases). There are 15 residues in the CDR3. CDR1 and CDR2 (germline): MDHEN, SYDVKM. V was trimmed by 9 bases and J by 0 bases, leaving 18 bases between them. The CDR3 coding sequence is TGTGCCAGTTATACCGGGACTCTAAGCTCCTACGAGCAGTACTTC. This translates into CASYTGTLSSYEQYF. Filled out from reference TRBV28 and TRBJ2-7, the complete variable domain reads DVKVTQSSRYLVKRTGEKVFLECVQDMDHENMFWYRQDPGLGLRLIYFSYDVKMKEKGDIPEGYSVSREKKERFSLILESASTNQTSMYLCASYTGTLSSYEQYFGPGTRLTVT.

This chain connects TRBV5-6 to TRBJ1-5; D gene unclear. Germline values: CDR1 SGHDT, CDR2 YYEEEE. The CDR3 is 15 residues long. With 4 bases removed from V and 0 bases from J, the gap between germline ends came to 11 bases. The CDR3 DNA follows: TGTGCCAGCAGCCCACGGGGTTATAGCAATCAGCCCCAGCATTTT. Translated, it gives CASSPRGYSNQPQHF.